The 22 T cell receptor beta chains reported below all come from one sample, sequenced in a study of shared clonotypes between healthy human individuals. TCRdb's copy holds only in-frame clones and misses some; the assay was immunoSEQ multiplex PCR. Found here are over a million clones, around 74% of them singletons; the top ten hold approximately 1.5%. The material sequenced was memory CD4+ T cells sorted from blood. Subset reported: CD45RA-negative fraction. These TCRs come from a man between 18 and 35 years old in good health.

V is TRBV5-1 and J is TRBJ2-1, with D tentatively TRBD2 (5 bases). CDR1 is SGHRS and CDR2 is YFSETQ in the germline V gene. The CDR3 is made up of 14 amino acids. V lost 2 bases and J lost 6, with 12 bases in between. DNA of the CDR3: TGCGCCAGCAGCTTATCGCTGGCGGGCAATGAGCAGTTCTTC. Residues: CASSLSLAGNEQFF.

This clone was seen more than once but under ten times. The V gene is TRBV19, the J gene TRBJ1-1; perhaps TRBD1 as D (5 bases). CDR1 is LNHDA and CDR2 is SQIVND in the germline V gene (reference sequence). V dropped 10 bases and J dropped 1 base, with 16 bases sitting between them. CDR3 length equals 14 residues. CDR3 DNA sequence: TGTGCCACGAAACAGGTCCACGAGAACACTGAAGCTTTCTTT. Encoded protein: CATKQVHENTEAFF.

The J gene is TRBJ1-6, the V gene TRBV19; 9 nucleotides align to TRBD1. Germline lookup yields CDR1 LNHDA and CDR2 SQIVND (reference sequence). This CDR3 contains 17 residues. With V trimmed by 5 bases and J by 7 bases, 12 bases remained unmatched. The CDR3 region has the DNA TGTGCCAGTAGTGCCGACTTTTGGGACAGGGAGAATTCACCCCTCCACTTT. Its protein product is CASSADFWDRENSPLHF. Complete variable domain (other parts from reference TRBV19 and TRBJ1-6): DGGITQSPKYLFRKEGQNVTLSCEQNLNHDAMYWYRQDPGQGLRLIYYSQIVNDFQKGDIAEGYSVSREKKESFPLTVTSAQKNPTAFYLCASSADFWDRENSPLHFGNGTRLTVT.

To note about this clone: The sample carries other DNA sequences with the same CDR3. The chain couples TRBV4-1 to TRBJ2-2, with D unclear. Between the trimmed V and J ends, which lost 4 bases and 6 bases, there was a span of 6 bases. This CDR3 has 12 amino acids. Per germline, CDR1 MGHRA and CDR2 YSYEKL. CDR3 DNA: TGCGCCAGCAGCCGGCGTTCCGGGGAGCTGTTTTTT. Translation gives CASSRRSGELFF.

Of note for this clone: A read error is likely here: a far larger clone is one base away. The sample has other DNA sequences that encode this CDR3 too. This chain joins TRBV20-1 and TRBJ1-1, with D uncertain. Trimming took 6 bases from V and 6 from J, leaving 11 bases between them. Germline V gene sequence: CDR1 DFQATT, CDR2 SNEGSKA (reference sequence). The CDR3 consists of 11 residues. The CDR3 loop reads CSALKEAEAFF. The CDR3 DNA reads TGCAGTGCCCTCAAAGAGGCTGAAGCTTTCTTT.

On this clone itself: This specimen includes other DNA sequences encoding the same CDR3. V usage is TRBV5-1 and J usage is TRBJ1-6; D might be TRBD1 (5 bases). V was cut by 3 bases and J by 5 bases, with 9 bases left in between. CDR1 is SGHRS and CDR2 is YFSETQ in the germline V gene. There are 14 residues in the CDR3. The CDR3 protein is CASSWDGDNSPLHF. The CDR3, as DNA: TGCGCCAGCAGCTGGGACGGAGATAATTCACCCCTCCACTTT.

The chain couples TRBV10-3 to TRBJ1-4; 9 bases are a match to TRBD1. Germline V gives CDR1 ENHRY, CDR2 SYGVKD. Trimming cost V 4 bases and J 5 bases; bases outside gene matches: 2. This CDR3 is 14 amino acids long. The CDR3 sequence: CAISGGTGNEKLFF. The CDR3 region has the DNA TGTGCCATCAGTGGGGGGACAGGGAATGAAAAACTGTTTTTT.

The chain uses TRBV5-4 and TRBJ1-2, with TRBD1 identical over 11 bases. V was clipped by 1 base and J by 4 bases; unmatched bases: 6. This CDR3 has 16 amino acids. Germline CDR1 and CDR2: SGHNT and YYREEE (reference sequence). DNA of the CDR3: TGTGCCAGCAGCTTGTACCCGGGACAGGGGGTCTATGGCTACACCTTC. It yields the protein CASSLYPGQGVYGYTF.

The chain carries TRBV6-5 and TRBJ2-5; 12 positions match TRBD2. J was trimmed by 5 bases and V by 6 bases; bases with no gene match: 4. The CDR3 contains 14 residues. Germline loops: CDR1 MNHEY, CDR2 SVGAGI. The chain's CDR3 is CASSGGLAGETQYF. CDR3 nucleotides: TGTGCCAGCAGCGGGGGACTAGCGGGTGAGACCCAGTACTTC.

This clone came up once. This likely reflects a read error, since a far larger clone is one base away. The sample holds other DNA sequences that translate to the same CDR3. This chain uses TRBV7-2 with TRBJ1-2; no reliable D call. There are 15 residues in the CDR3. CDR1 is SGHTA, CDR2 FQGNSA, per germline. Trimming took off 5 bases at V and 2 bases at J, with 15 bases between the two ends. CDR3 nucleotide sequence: TGTGCCAGCAGCACTACAGTGGGATGGAACTATGGCTACACCTTC. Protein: CASSTTVGWNYGYTF.

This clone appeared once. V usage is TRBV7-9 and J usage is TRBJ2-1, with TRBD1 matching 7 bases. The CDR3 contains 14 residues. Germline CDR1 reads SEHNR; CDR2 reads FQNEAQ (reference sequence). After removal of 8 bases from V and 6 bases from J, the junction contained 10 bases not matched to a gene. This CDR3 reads CASSKETGFNEQFF. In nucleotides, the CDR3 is TGTGCCAGCTCGAAAGAGACAGGGTTCAATGAGCAGTTCTTC.

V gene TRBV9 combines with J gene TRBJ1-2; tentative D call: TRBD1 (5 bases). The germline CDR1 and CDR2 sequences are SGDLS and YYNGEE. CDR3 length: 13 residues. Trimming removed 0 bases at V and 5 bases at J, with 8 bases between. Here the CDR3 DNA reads TGTGCCAGCAGCGTAGGGGGGACGTATGGCTACACCTTC. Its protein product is CASSVGGTYGYTF.

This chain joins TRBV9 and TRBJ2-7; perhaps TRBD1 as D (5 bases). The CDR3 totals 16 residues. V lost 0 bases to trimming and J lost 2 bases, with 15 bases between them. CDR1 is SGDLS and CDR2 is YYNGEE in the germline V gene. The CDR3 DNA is TGTGCCAGCAGCGTAGGGGGCCGCACCGGGCCCTACGAGCAGTACTTC. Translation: CASSVGGRTGPYEQYF.

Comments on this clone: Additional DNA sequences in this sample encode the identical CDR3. This CDR3 reads CASSIGDRVNQPQHF. CDR3 coding DNA: TGTGCCAGTAGTATAGGGGACAGGGTGAATCAGCCCCAGCATTTT. This chain links TRBV19 with TRBJ1-5; 9 bases map to TRBD1. CDR1 and CDR2 from the germline V gene are LNHDA and SQIVND (reference sequence). V shed 1 base, J shed 4 bases, and the junction held 2 bases outside the gene matches. CDR3 size: 15 residues.

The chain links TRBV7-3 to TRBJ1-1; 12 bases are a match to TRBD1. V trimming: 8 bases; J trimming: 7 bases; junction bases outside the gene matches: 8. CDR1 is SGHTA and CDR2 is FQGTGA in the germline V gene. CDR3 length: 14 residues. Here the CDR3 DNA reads TGTGCCAGCGGTGGAGGGACAGGGGGCAGTGAAGCTTTCTTT. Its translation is CASGGGTGGSEAFF.

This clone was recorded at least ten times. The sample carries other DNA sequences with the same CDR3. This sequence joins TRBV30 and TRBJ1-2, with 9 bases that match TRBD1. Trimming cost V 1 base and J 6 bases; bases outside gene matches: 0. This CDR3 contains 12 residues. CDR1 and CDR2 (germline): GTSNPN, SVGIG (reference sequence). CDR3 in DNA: TGTGCCTGGAGTGGGGACAGGGATGGCTACACCTTC. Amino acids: CAWSGDRDGYTF. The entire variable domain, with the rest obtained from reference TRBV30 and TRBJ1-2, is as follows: SQTIHQWPATLVQPVGSPLSLECTVEGTSNPNLYWYRQAAGRGLQLLFYSVGIGQISSEVPQNLSASRPQDRQFILSSKKLLLSDSGFYLCAWSGDRDGYTFGSGTRLTVV.

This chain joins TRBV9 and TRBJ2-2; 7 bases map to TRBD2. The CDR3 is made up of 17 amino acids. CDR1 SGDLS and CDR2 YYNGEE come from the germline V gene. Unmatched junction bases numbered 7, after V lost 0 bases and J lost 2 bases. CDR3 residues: CASSVGSLAVNTGELFF. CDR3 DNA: TGTGCCAGCAGCGTAGGTAGTCTAGCGGTCAACACCGGGGAGCTGTTTTTT.

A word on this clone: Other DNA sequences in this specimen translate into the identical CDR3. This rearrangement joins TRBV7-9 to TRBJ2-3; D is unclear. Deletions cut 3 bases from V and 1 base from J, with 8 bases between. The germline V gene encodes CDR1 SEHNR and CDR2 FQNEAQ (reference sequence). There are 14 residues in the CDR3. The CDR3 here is CASSFDRGTDTQYF. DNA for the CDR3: TGTGCCAGCAGCTTCGACCGGGGCACAGATACGCAGTATTTT.

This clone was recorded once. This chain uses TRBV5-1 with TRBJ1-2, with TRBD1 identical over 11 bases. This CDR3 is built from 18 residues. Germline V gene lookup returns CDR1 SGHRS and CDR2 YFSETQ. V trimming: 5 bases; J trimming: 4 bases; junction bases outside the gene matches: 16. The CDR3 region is CASSRSGTGGVGGYGYTF. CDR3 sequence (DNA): TGCGCCAGCAGTCGATCCGGGACAGGGGGAGTCGGAGGCTATGGCTACACCTTC.

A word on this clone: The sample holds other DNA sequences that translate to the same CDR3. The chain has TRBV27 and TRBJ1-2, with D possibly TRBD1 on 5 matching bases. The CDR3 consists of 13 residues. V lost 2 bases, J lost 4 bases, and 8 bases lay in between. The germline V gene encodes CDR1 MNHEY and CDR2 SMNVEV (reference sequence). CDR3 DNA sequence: TGTGCCAGCAGTTTAACAGGAACCTATGGCTACACCTTC. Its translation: CASSLTGTYGYTF.

This CDR3 is CASSQEFSSGLSGANVLTF. DNA of the CDR3: TGCGCCAGCAGCCAAGAATTCTCCTCAGGATTATCTGGGGCCAACGTCCTGACTTTC. The chain joins TRBV4-1 to TRBJ2-6; unclear D gene. In germline, CDR1 is MGHRA, CDR2 YSYEKL. The CDR3 extends over 19 amino acids. Trimming cost V 0 bases and J 1 base, with 16 bases left between them.

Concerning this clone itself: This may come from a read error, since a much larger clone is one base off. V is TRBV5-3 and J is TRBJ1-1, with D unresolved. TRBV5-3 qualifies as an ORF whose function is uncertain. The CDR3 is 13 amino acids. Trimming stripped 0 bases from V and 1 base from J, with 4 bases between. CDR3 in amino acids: CARSLVGNTEAFF. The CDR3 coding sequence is TGTGCCAGAAGCTTGGTAGGGAACACTGAAGCTTTCTTT.